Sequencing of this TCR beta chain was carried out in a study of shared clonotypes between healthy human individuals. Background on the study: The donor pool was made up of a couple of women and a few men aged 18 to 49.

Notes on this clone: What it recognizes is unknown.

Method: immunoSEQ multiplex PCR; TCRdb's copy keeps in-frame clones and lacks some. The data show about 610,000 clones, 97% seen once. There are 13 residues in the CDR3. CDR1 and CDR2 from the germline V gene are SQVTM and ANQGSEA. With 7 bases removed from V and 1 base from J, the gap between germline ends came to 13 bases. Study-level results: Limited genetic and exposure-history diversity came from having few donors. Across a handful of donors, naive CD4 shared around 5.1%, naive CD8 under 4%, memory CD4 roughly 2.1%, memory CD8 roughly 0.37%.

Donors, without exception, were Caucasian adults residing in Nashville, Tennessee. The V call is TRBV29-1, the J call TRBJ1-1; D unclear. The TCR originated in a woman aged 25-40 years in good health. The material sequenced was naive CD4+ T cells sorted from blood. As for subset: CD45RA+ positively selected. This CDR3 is CSGGEIANTEAFF. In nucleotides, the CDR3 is TGCAGCGGAGGAGAGATCGCGAACACTGAAGCTTTCTTT. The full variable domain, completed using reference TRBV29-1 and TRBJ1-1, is SAVISQKPSRDICQRGTSLTIQCQVDSQVTMMFWYRQQPGQSLTLIATANQGSEATYESGFVIDKFPISRPNLTFSTLTVSNMSPEDSSIYLCSGGEIANTEAFFGQGTRLTVV.